This TCR beta chain appears in the sequencing data of a study of cytomegalovirus exposure and HLA in healthy donors. Primers: 60 Vbeta forward and 13 Jbeta reverse. Profiled with immunoSEQ multiplex PCR; TCRdb holds only in-frame clones, not every one. The sample consists of more than 130,000 clones, 60% to 85% of them appearing once. The germline V gene has CDR1 MGHRA and CDR2 YSYEKL. The CDR3 sequence is 14 residues long. V gave up 1 base and J gave up 6 bases, with 12 bases separating them. This rearrangement joins TRBV4-1 to TRBJ1-1; tentatively, D is TRBD1 (5 bases). The source is a male donor in good health and CMV-seronegative. The sequenced sample was PBMCs. Here the CDR3 reads CASSQGGGTPEAFF. The CDR3 bases are TGCGCCAGCAGCCAAGGGGGCGGAACACCTGAAGCTTTCTTT.